Below, one T cell receptor beta chain is given with its context. Its antigen remains unidentified. The source of the sample is a study of vaccination and CD4 T cells after COVID-19. Germline V lookup: CDR1 SNHLY, CDR2 FYNNEI. V trimming: 8 bases; J trimming: 3 bases; junction bases outside the gene matches: 12. CDR3 size: 16 residues. The treatment is: roughly ten-day PBMC culture with coronavirus spike peptide pools or control peptides (ViraFEST assay). Overall study results and limits: Spike mono-reactivity applied to 304 of 307 vaccine-specific clones detected in convalescent patients.

CD4+ T cells that had been cultured provided DNA sequenced with the Oncomine TCR Beta short-read assay. TCRdb re-called the PCR reads through MiXCR, storing one row per CDR3 protein. Among fewer than 9,500 distinct CDR3 sequences listed, about 65% were seen once. The sample was CD4+ T cells from blood, cultured in vitro. The clonotype was recovered from a human donor who had recovered from COVID-19. The rearrangement links TRBV2 to TRBJ2-3; TRBD2 matches 9 bases. CDR3: CASLSSSGTSTDTQYF. For the CDR3, the DNA is TGTGCCAGCCTTAGTTCTAGCGGGACCTCGACAGATACGCAGTATTTT.